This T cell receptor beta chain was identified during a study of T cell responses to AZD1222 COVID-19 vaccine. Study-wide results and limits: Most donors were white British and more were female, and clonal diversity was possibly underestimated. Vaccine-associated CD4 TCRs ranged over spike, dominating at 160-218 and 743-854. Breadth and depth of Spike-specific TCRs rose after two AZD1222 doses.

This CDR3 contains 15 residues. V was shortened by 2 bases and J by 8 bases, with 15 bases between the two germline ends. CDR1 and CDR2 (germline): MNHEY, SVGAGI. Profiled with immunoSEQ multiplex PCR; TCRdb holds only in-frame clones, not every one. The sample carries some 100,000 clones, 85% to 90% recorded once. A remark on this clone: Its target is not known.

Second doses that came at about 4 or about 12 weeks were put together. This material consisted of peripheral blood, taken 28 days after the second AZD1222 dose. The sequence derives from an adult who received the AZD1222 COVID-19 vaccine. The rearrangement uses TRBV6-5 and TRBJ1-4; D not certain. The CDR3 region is CASSYAGRRGEKLFF. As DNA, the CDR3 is TGTGCCAGCAGTTACGCCGGACGGAGAGGCGAAAAACTGTTTTTT.